This TCR beta chain stems from a study of blood T cell repertoires in COVID-19. At the level of the study: PBMCs, B-cell-depleted T cells, or T cells were the source of the cDNA or gDNA that made up the material.

Clones were read by immunoSEQ multiplex PCR, and TCRdb kept only the in-frame ones, dropping some. Of approximately 300,000 clones listed, approximately 90% are singletons. This clone is a singleton in its sample. This CDR3 contains 14 residues. V lost 2 bases and J lost 5, with 10 bases in between. CDR1 is MDHEN and CDR2 is SYDVKM in the germline V gene. Patients from Seattle were sampled longitudinally, starting during active infection. Sequenced input: peripheral blood. This receptor was obtained from a woman in her twenties or thirties with COVID-19, enrolled during active disease. This sequence joins TRBV28 and TRBJ1-5; D unclear. CDR3 sequence (DNA): TGTGCCAGCAGTTTAAGGCCAGGCTATCAGCCCCAGCATTTT. Amino acids: CASSLRPGYQPQHF. Full variable domain (remainder filled in from reference TRBV28 and TRBJ1-5): DVKVTQSSRYLVKRTGEKVFLECVQDMDHENMFWYRQDPGLGLRLIYFSYDVKMKEKGDIPEGYSVSREKKERFSLILESASTNQTSMYLCASSLRPGYQPQHFGDGTRLSIL.